The entry below describes one T cell receptor beta chain. The antigen is not known. The sort gate was single viable CD3+CD4+CD8-CD45RO+ cells for memory CD4+ T cells. Total CD4+ T cells were enriched by CD4 positive selection. The protocol was immunoSEQ multiplex PCR, while the TCRdb copy is restricted to in-frame clones and leaves out a portion. The repertoire includes some 67,000 clones, 75% to 80% of them detected once, and about 4.3% sits in the top ten. The sample originates from a study of memory CD4+ T cells and cytomegalovirus serostatus. Study context: Of the healthy Belgian adults, 9 were CMV seropositive and about two dozen seronegative.

General study points: Median bootstrapped AUC for CMV status was about 0.94 originally, just under 0.93 US-trained. Each of 65 to 75 CMV-associated TCRbeta sequences occurred in one to five individuals.

The CDR3 sequence is 13 residues long. Per the germline V gene, CDR1 is KGHSH and CDR2 is LQKENI. Between the trimmed V and J ends, which lost 3 bases and 4 bases, there was a span of 8 bases. This chain links TRBV18 with TRBJ2-3; D gene uncertain. The origin of this receptor is an adult in good health and CMV-seropositive. Sample: memory CD4+ T cells from blood. CDR3 sequence (DNA): TGTGCCAGCTCACCGAAGGGTCCAGATACGCAGTATTTT. It yields the protein CASSPKGPDTQYF.